Below are 31 T cell receptor beta chains sequenced from a single sample in a study of early T cells in non-severe SARS-CoV-2 infection. Each CDR3 protein is one row after TCRdb ran MiXCR on the 5' RACE reads. In the table there are approximately 58,000 distinct CDR3 sequences, approximately 12% of which are singletons. The specimen comprised whole blood, sampled at baseline. These receptors all stem from an adult who was a healthcare worker with PCR-confirmed SARS-CoV-2 infection or an uninfected control (not recorded which).

This clonotype turned up a few times. V usage is TRBV6-6 and J usage is TRBJ2-3; 12 bases fit TRBD2. Per germline, CDR1 MNHNY and CDR2 SVGAGI (reference sequence). V lost 5 bases, J lost 7 bases, and 7 bases stayed unmatched. The CDR3 extends over 15 amino acids. The CDR3 DNA is TGTGCCAGCAGTCCTAGCGGGAGGGCCCCTAATACGCAGTATTTT. Translated: CASSPSGRAPNTQYF.

This clonotype was seen at least ten times. This chain joins TRBV6-5 and TRBJ2-1; a possible D gene is TRBD2 (7 bases). CDR1 and CDR2 (germline): MNHEY, SVGAGI. V gave up 6 bases and J gave up 6 bases, with 18 bases separating them. This CDR3 has 15 residues. The CDR3 DNA follows: TGTGCCAGCAGCCCACGCGGGAGAGGGGGCAATGAGCAGTTCTTC. It codes for CASSPRGRGGNEQFF.

A note on this clonotype: A junction boundary mismatches the germline segment, possibly from a read error. The gene calls are TRBV7-2 and TRBJ2-7; 7 bases agree with TRBD2. The CDR3 runs 14 residues. Germline loops: CDR1 SGHTA, CDR2 FQGNSA. The CDR3 DNA is TGTGCCAGCAGCTTAATTCTGGCAGGGAGGGATCAAGACTTC. Amino acids: CASSLILAGRDQDF.

The chain uses TRBV7-2 and TRBJ2-2; D is ambiguous. Germline values: CDR1 SGHTA, CDR2 FQGNSA. The CDR3 contains 12 residues. Trimming removed 6 bases from V and 6 bases from J, with 8 bases in between. Written as DNA, the CDR3 is TGTGCCAGCAGGGATAGGGCCGGGGAGCTGTTTTTT. This gives the protein CASRDRAGELFF.

With respect to this clonotype: This CDR3 fails to terminate in the conserved phenylalanine or tryptophan, so it likely reflects a read error. The chain recombines TRBV4-2 with TRBJ2-6, with TRBD2 matching 7 bases. Germline V gives CDR1 LGHNA, CDR2 YNFKEQ. The V and J ends lost 3 bases and 1 base, in that order; junction bases with no gene match: 15. This CDR3 has 20 amino acids. Written as DNA, the CDR3 is TGTGCCAGCAGCCAGTCCCAAAGATCTCGCGGGAGATCTGGGGCCAACGTCCTGACTTCC. Translated: CASSQSQRSRGRSGANVLTS.

This clonotype was detected a few times. The chain couples TRBV7-8 to TRBJ2-7; no firm D call. The ends were cut back, 4 bases at V and 4 bases at J, with 8 bases in the middle. Germline CDR1 is SGHVS and CDR2 is FQNEAQ. CDR3 length: 12 amino acids. CDR3: CASSSTFYEQYF. The CDR3 nucleotides read TGTGCCAGCAGCTCGACTTTTTACGAGCAGTACTTC.

This clonotype occurred a few times. V is TRBV7-2 and J is TRBJ2-7, with TRBD2 as a possible D gene (6 bases). Germline CDR1 SGHTA, CDR2 FQGNSA. CDR3 length: 16 residues. The V and J ends lost 3 bases and 5 bases respectively, with 20 bases between them. CDR3 in DNA: TGTGCCAGCAGCTTGGGTGGCAGAGGAGGGAGCCACGAGCAGTACTTC. Translated, it gives CASSLGGRGGSHEQYF.

The rearrangement links TRBV3-1 to TRBJ2-3; D is ambiguous. The CDR3 is made up of 15 amino acids. Germline CDR1 reads LGHDT; CDR2 reads YNNKEL (reference sequence). The germline V and J ends were trimmed by 0 bases and 2 bases, with 9 bases remaining between them. The CDR3 coding sequence is TGTGCCAGCAGCCAAGAAGCTGTCTTCACAGATACGCAGTATTTT. It is translated as CASSQEAVFTDTQYF.

With regard to this clonotype: A single base separates this from a much larger clone, so it may be a read error. The chain recombines TRBV5-4 with TRBJ1-5, with 7 nucleotides matching TRBD1. CDR1 SGHNT and CDR2 YYREEE come from the germline V gene (reference sequence). V was clipped by 2 bases and J by 2 bases; unmatched bases: 1. The CDR3 loop spans 14 amino acids. CDR3 DNA: TGTGCCAGCAGCTTAACAGGGGGCAATCAGCCCCAGCATTTT. This codes for CASSLTGGNQPQHF.

At least ten counts were recorded for this clonotype. The chain recombines TRBV27 with TRBJ2-7; TRBD1 matches 7 bases. The V and J ends lost 7 bases and 2 bases, in that order; junction bases with no gene match: 11. The CDR3 covers 15 residues. The germline gives CDR1 MNHEY, CDR2 SMNVEV (reference sequence). This CDR3 is CASTPLGTVPYEQYF. The CDR3 DNA reads TGTGCCAGCACCCCCTTAGGGACAGTACCCTACGAGCAGTACTTC.

This clonotype was recorded a few times. The gene calls are TRBV20-1 and TRBJ2-1; 8 nucleotides line up with TRBD2. V lost 3 bases and J lost 9; bases outside the gene matches: 4. Germline V lookup: CDR1 DFQATT, CDR2 SNEGSKA (reference sequence). The CDR3 sequence is 12 residues long. The chain's CDR3 is CSASGRGVEQFF. CDR3 coding DNA: TGCAGTGCTAGCGGGAGGGGTGTTGAGCAGTTCTTC.

The chain employs TRBV10-2 and TRBJ1-6; D gene ambiguous. V lost 2 bases and J 2 bases, leaving 10 bases between the germline ends. This CDR3 is built from 16 residues. The germline CDR1 and CDR2 sequences are WSHSY and SAAADI. The CDR3 region has the DNA TGCGCCAGCAGTGAGGGGGATCTCACCTATAATTCACCCCTCCACTTT. This translates into CASSEGDLTYNSPLHF.

This clonotype has more than one count but fewer than ten. CDR3 coding DNA: TGTGCCAGCAAATTGAGCGGGACTGAAGCTTTCTTT. It translates to CASKLSGTEAFF. The chain has TRBV6-6 and TRBJ1-1; D remains unclear. Trimming took off 7 bases at V and 5 bases at J, with 11 bases between the two ends. Looked up from germline, CDR1 is MNHNY and CDR2 is SVGAGI (reference sequence). This CDR3 has 12 residues.

V gene TRBV5-4 combines with J gene TRBJ2-1, with 7 bases that match TRBD1. The V and J ends lost 4 bases and 4 bases, in that order; junction bases with no gene match: 5. Germline V gene sequence: CDR1 SGHNT, CDR2 YYREEE (reference sequence). CDR3 length: 14 amino acids. The CDR3 here is CASSLPDRYNEQFF. In nucleotides, the CDR3 is TGTGCCAGCAGCCTTCCGGACAGGTACAATGAGCAGTTCTTC.

The chain uses TRBV12-3 or TRBV12-4 and TRBJ1-6, with TRBD1 identical over 9 bases. Trimming at V came to 6 bases and at J to 11 bases, leaving 8 bases not matched to a gene. CDR3 length equals 14 residues. For the CDR3, the DNA is TGTGCCAGCAGCCCAAGACAGGGGGTCGCACCCCTCCACTTT. It translates to CASSPRQGVAPLHF.

The J gene is TRBJ1-3, the V gene TRBV7-9; D remains ambiguous. The CDR3 extends over 14 amino acids. Per the germline V gene, CDR1 is SEHNR and CDR2 is FQNEAQ (reference sequence). V lost 1 base, J lost 0 bases, and 4 bases lay in between. This CDR3 reads CASSLGLSGNTIYF. CDR3 sequence (DNA): TGTGCCAGCAGCTTAGGACTCTCTGGAAACACCATATATTTT.

This rearrangement joins TRBV11-2 to TRBJ2-5; TRBD1 aligns across 9 bases. The CDR3 totals 13 residues. Germline trimming cut 8 bases from V and 4 bases from J; bases unmatched to any gene: 5. The germline V gene encodes CDR1 SGHAT and CDR2 FQNNGV. The CDR3 sequence: CASSMDRGETQYF. For the CDR3, the DNA is TGTGCCAGCTCGATGGACAGGGGAGAGACCCAGTACTTC.

This clonotype was recorded many times. This chain links TRBV28 with TRBJ2-6; 7 bases are shared with TRBD1. Trimming at V came to 7 bases and at J to 3 bases, leaving 12 bases not matched to a gene. This CDR3 spans 17 amino acids. CDR1 and CDR2 from the germline V gene are MDHEN and SYDVKM. The CDR3 bases are TGTGCCAGCAAGAGCCGGGCAGGGGGTGGTGGGGCCAACGTCCTGACTTTC. Encoded protein: CASKSRAGGGGANVLTF.

This clonotype was observed a few times. The chain uses TRBV6-6 and TRBJ2-7, with TRBD1 matching over 8 bases. CDR3 length: 14 amino acids. The germline V gene has CDR1 MNHNY and CDR2 SVGAGI (reference sequence). J lost 2 bases, V lost 7 bases, and 7 bases had no gene match. This CDR3 is CASKSGQATYEQYF. In nucleotides, the CDR3 is TGTGCCAGCAAATCGGGACAGGCGACCTACGAGCAGTACTTC.

The chain couples TRBV9 to TRBJ2-2, with 11 bases aligning to TRBD2. The germline V gene encodes CDR1 SGDLS and CDR2 YYNGEE. With V trimmed by 0 bases and J by 5 bases, 6 bases remained unmatched. The CDR3 extends over 17 amino acids. The CDR3 sequence is CASSVAGRTSGTGELFF. DNA for the CDR3: TGTGCCAGCAGCGTAGCTGGAAGGACTAGCGGGACCGGGGAGCTGTTTTTT.

This clonotype has more than one count but fewer than ten. The chain joins TRBV11-1 to TRBJ2-7, with D possibly being TRBD1 (6 bases). The CDR3 consists of 15 residues. V was pared by 1 base and J by 5 bases, with 15 bases between. Germline V lookup: CDR1 SGHAT, CDR2 FQDESV (reference sequence). The CDR3 region has the DNA TGTGCCAGCAGCTTAGTACGCCAGGGGATCCACGAGCAGTACTTC. It translates to CASSLVRQGIHEQYF.

This clonotype was detected many times. The chain couples TRBV7-2 to TRBJ1-3; D call uncertain. The ends were cut back, 5 bases at V and 4 bases at J, with 15 bases in the middle. The germline gives CDR1 SGHTA, CDR2 FQGNSA. The CDR3 runs 15 residues. The CDR3 DNA follows: TGTGCCAGCAGCCGCTCCGGCAGACGGGGAAACACCATATATTTT. Residues: CASSRSGRRGNTIYF.

This sequence joins TRBV6-2 or TRBV6-3 and TRBJ1-1; no definite D call. The length of the CDR3 is 16 residues. Trimming removed 2 bases from V and 8 bases from J, with 21 bases in between. The germline V gene has CDR1 MNHEY and CDR2 SVGEGT. CDR3: CASSYGPGSAYPEAFF. The CDR3 coding sequence is TGTGCCAGCAGTTACGGTCCCGGGAGTGCGTATCCCGAAGCTTTCTTT.

This clonotype showed up many times. The gene calls are TRBV7-9 and TRBJ1-4; D not resolved. Germline V gives CDR1 SEHNR, CDR2 FQNEAQ (reference sequence). The V end was cut by 4 bases, the J end by 0 bases, with 18 bases between. This CDR3 has 18 residues. The chain's CDR3 is CASSYPGTTITTNEKLFF. The CDR3, as DNA: TGTGCCAGCAGCTACCCGGGAACTACTATAACAACTAATGAAAAACTGTTTTTT.

The rearrangement joins TRBV18 to TRBJ2-5; unclear D gene. V lost 2 bases to trimming and J lost 4 bases, with 17 bases between them. The CDR3 length is 16 residues. CDR1 and CDR2 from the germline V gene are KGHSH and LQKENI. CDR3 coding DNA: TGTGCCAGCTCACCAGTCAAGGCGAGCGTCGGAGAGACCCAGTACTTC. Translating it yields CASSPVKASVGETQYF.

This clonotype is deemed medium-sized. The chain has TRBV2 and TRBJ2-3; no firm D call. Trimming removed 11 bases from V and 1 base from J, with 10 bases in between. This CDR3 spans 12 amino acids. Germline values: CDR1 SNHLY, CDR2 FYNNEI. For the CDR3, the DNA is TGTGCCGGCTCCTGGGGCACAGATACGCAGTATTTT. Translated: CAGSWGTDTQYF.

This clonotype was observed a few times. V is TRBV11-2 and J is TRBJ2-7; D is ambiguous. CDR1 and CDR2 (germline): SGHAT, FQNNGV. Trimming took off 5 bases at V and 4 bases at J, with 27 bases between the two ends. This CDR3 comprises 18 residues. CDR3 nucleotides: TGTGCCAGCAGCCCTATCAGCCGGGCCAAAAACCGGGCATACGAGCAGTACTTC. Translating gives CASSPISRAKNRAYEQYF.

This clonotype came up a few times. V is TRBV6-2 or TRBV6-3 and J is TRBJ2-2, with D uncertain. Germline V gives CDR1 MNHEY, CDR2 SVGEGT. V lost 1 base and J lost 5, with 11 bases in between. CDR3 length equals 15 residues. CDR3 region: CASSYFSEYTGELFF. CDR3 nucleotide sequence: TGTGCCAGCAGTTACTTTTCGGAGTATACCGGGGAGCTGTTTTTT.

This clonotype was seen only a few times. The rearrangement links TRBV7-9 to TRBJ1-1; D gene ambiguous. Between the trimmed V and J ends, which lost 7 bases and 4 bases, there was a span of 4 bases. The length of the CDR3 is 10 residues. Per germline, CDR1 SEHNR and CDR2 FQNEAQ (reference sequence). As DNA, the CDR3 is TGTGCCAGCACGGGCACTGAAGCTTTCTTT. It specifies CASTGTEAFF.

The J gene is TRBJ1-1, the V gene TRBV20-1; 9 bases line up with TRBD1. Germline V lookup: CDR1 DFQATT, CDR2 SNEGSKA (reference sequence). The ends lost 3 bases at V and 4 bases at J; junction bases unmatched: 3. This CDR3 spans 13 amino acids. The CDR3 sequence is CSASRQGVTEAFF. CDR3 sequence (DNA): TGCAGTGCTAGTAGACAGGGGGTCACTGAAGCTTTCTTT.

This clonotype was seen at least ten times. The chain recombines TRBV24-1 with TRBJ2-1, with D perhaps TRBD2 (6 bases). Germline V gives CDR1 KGHDR, CDR2 SFDVKD. V dropped 7 bases and J dropped 8 bases, with 17 bases sitting between them. The length of the CDR3 is 14 residues. The CDR3: CATSPSAGKDEQFF. The CDR3 DNA reads TGTGCCACCAGCCCCTCGGCGGGGAAGGATGAGCAGTTCTTC.